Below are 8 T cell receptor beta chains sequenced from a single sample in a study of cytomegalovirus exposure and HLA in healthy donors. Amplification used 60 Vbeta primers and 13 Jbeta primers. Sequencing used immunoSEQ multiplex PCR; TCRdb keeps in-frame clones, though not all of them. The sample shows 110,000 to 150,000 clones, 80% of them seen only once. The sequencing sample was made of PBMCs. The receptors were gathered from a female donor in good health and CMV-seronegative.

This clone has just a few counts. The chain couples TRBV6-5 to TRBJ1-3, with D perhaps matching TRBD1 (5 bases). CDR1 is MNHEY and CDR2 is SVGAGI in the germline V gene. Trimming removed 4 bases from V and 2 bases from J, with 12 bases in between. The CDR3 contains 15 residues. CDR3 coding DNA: TGTGCCAGCAGTTCACGTACCAGGGCTGGAAACACCATATATTTT. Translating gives CASSSRTRAGNTIYF.

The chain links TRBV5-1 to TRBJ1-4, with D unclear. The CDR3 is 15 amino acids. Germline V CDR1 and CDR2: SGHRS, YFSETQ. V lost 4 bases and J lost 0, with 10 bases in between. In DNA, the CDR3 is TGCGCCAGCAGCCAGCCGGGAGCAACTAATGAAAAACTGTTTTTT. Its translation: CASSQPGATNEKLFF.

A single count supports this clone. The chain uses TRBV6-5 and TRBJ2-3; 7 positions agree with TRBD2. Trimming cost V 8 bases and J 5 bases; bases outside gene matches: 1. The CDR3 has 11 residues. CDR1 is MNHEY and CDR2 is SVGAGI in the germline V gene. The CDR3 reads CASGEGDTQYF. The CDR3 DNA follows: TGTGCCAGCGGGGAGGGAGATACGCAGTATTTT.

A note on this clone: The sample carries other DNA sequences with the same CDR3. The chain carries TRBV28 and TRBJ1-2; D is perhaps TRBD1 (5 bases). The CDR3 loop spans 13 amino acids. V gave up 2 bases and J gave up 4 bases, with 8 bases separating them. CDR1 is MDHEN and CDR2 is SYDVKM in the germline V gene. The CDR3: CASSLGQGYGYTF. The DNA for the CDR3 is TGTGCCAGCAGTTTAGGTCAGGGCTATGGCTACACCTTC.

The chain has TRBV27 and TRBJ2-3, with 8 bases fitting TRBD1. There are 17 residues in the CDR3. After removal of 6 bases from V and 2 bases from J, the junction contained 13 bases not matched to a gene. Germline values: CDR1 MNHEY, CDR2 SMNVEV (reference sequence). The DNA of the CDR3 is TGTGCCAGCAGCCCCTCCGGGACAGGCCTTTTCACAGATACGCAGTATTTT. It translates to CASSPSGTGLFTDTQYF.

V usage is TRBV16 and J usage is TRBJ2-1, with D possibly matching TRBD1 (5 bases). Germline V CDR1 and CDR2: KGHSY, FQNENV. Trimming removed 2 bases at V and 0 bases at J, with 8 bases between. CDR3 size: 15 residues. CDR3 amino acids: CASSQRQSSYNEQFF. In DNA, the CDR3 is TGTGCCAGCAGCCAAAGACAGTCCTCCTACAATGAGCAGTTCTTC.

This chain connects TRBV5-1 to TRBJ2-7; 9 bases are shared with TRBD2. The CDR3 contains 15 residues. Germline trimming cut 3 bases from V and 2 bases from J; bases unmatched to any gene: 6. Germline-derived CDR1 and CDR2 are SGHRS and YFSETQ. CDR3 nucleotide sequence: TGCGCCAGCAGCTCGGAGACTAGCGGAGCCTACGAGCAGTACTTC. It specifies CASSSETSGAYEQYF. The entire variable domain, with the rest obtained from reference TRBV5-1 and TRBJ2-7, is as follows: KAGVTQTPRYLIKTRGQQVTLSCSPISGHRSVSWYQQTPGQGLQFLFEYFSETQRNKGNFPGRFSGRQFSNSRSEMNVSTLELGDSALYLCASSSETSGAYEQYFGPGTRLTVT.

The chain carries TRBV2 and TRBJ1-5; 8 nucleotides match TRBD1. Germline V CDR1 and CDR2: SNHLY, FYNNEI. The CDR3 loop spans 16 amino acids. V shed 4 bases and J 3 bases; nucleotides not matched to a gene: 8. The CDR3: CASSGRTGPSNQPQHF. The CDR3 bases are TGTGCCAGCAGTGGGCGGACAGGGCCCTCCAATCAGCCCCAGCATTTT. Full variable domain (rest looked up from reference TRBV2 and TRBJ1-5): EPEVTQTPSHQVTQMGQEVILRCVPISNHLYFYWYRQILGQKVEFLVSFYNNEISEKSEIFDDQFSVERPDGSNFTLKIRSTKLEDSAMYFCASSGRTGPSNQPQHFGDGTRLSIL.